This TCR beta chain emerged from a study of radiation and T cells in renal cell carcinoma. General study findings and limits: No pretreatment tumor biopsies were available for baseline clonotypes. From baseline, blood top tumor clonotypes peaked at 2 weeks post-radiation.

Generated by immunoSEQ multiplex PCR, the TCRdb table keeps only in-frame clones and is missing some. Here the sample spans around 130,000 clones, roughly four fifths being singletons. CDR3 size: 13 residues. Trimming took off 2 bases at V and 2 bases at J, with 6 bases between the two ends. The germline gives CDR1 MNHEY, CDR2 SVGAGI. Indicated time point: blood 2 weeks post-SBRT. Treatment noted: 15 Gy SBRT to primary tumor, nephrectomy 4 weeks later. Clear cell pathology was present in this patient's renal cell carcinoma. With regard to this clone: Its antigen is unknown.

The sequencing here drew on blood, taken from a patient whose treatment included radiotherapy and nephrectomy. The genes are TRBV6-5 and TRBJ1-2; D gene ambiguous. The clonotype was recovered from a woman aged 60-75 years with renal cell carcinoma. The CDR3 DNA reads as TGTGCCAGCAGTTACGACACCAACTATGGCTACACCTTC. It translates to CASSYDTNYGYTF.